This paragraph covers one TCR beta chain sequence. Its specificity is unknown. This entry belongs to a study of T cell responses to AZD1222 COVID-19 vaccine. Notes on the study in general: Most donors were white British, females outnumbered males, and clonal diversity was possibly underestimated. Dominant at 160-218 and 743-854, vaccine-associated CD4 TCRs also spanned spike. Nearly half of the spike-specific TCRs reportedly recognize variant regions that carry no mutations.

Data came from immunoSEQ multiplex PCR; TCRdb stores just in-frame clones and leaves some out. The table records roughly 130,000 clones, around 91% of them present only once. The CDR3 extends over 15 amino acids. Germline CDR1 MNHEY, CDR2 SVGEGT. V lost 2 bases to trimming and J lost 5 bases, with 15 bases between them. This specimen consisted of peripheral blood, obtained on day 0 of AZD1222 vaccination. V and J are TRBV6-2 or TRBV6-3 and TRBJ2-5, with D possibly being TRBD1 (5 bases). The receptor's source is an adult in good health. CDR3 DNA sequence: TGTGCCAGCAGTTACGCGTCAGGGAATTGGGAGACCCAGTACTTC. This codes for CASSYASGNWETQYF.